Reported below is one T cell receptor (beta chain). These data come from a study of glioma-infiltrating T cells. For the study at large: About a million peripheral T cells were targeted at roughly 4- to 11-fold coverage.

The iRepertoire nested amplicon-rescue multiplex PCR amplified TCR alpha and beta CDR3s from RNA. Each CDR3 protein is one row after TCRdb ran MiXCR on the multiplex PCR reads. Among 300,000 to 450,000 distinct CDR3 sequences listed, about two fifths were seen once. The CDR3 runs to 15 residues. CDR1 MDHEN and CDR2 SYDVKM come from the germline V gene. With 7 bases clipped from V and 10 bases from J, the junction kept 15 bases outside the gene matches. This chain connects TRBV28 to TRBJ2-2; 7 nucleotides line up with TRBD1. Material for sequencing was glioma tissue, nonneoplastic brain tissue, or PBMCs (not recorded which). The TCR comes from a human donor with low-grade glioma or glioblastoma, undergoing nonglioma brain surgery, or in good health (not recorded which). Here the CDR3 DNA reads TGTGCCAGCAAGTCAGGAGACAGGGAAGCCGTGGAGCTGTTTTTT. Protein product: CASKSGDREAVELFF.